This TCR beta chain was profiled in a study of blood T cells in healthy people across ages. Points from the study as a whole: Long-lived and aged donors differed, with more naive CD4+ cells and higher diversity in the long-lived. While age rose, TCR beta diversity per million T cells dropped in a roughly linear way.

Using a J-beta primer mix together with a sample-barcoded 5' primer, a second PCR was run for roughly 7 to 11 cycles. CDR3-containing paired-end reads numbered at least 3 million in each sample. In TCRdb, the 5' RACE reads were re-called with MiXCR into one record per CDR3 protein. The repertoire has over 1,500,000 distinct CDR3 sequences, 40% to 55% of them found once; the top ten carry over 2%. Regarding this clonotype: Its antigen is as yet unknown.

Trimming removed 0 bases from V and 10 bases from J; junction bases left unmatched: 13. Germline V gene lookup returns CDR1 SNHLY and CDR2 FYNNEI. CDR3 length: 17 residues. The TCR sequence derives from a woman aged 40 to 50 in good health. This chain connects TRBV2 to TRBJ2-1, with 9 bases that match TRBD1. The source material was blood. Here the CDR3 reads CASSEATGGSLYYEQFF. The CDR3 DNA follows: TGTGCCAGCAGTGAAGCCACAGGGGGCTCTCTCTACTACGAGCAGTTCTTC.